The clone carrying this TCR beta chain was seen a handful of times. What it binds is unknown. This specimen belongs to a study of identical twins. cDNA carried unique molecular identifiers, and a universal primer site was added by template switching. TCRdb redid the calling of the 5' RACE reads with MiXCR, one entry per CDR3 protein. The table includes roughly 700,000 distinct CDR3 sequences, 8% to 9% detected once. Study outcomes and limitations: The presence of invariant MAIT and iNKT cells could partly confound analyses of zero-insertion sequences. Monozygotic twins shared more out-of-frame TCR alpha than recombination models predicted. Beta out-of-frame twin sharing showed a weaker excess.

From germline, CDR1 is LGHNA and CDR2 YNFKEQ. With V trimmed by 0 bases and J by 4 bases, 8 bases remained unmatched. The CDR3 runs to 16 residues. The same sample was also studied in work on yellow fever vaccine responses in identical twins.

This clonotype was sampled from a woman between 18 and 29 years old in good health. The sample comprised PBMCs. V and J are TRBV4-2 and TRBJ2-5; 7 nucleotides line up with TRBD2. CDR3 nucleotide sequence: TGTGCCAGCAGCCAAGAGGGAGGGAGAGGGGTAGAGACCCAGTACTTC. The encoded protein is CASSQEGGRGVETQYF.